Below, 12 T cell receptor beta chains from the same sample are listed, as sequenced in a study of T cells after yellow fever vaccination. TCRdb re-analysed the 5' RACE reads in MiXCR, keeping a single row per CDR3 protein. Of 140,000 to 150,000 distinct CDR3 sequences in the sample, about 6.2% were seen once. The input for sequencing was CD4+ T cells sorted from PBMCs, taken 10 days after the yellow fever booster vaccination. The origin of the receptors is a man aged 30 to 45 who received the YFV17D yellow fever vaccine.

This clonotype was seen ten or more times. This chain connects TRBV15 to TRBJ2-7; the match to TRBD1 covers 10 bases. Germline CDR1 LNHNV, CDR2 YYDKDF (reference sequence). The CDR3 loop spans 15 amino acids. V lost 8 bases to trimming and J lost 5 bases; unmatched junction nucleotides: 12. CDR3 in DNA: TGTGCCACCGAAGGTGGAGACAGGGGGCTCCACGAGCAGTACTTC. Protein product: CATEGGDRGLHEQYF.

This clonotype has ten or more counts. The chain is built from TRBV24-1 and TRBJ2-5, with D unresolved. Germline lookup yields CDR1 KGHDR and CDR2 SFDVKD. The CDR3 is 11 amino acids. Trimming left V 6 bases short and J 5 bases short, with 6 bases between. The CDR3 nucleotides read TGTGCCACCAGTTCGGGTGAGACCCAGTACTTC. Protein: CATSSGETQYF.

This clonotype came up many times. The CDR3 nucleotides are TGCAGTGCGAAGAGGAGGTCTAACTATGGCTACACCTTC. Translation gives CSAKRRSNYGYTF. The chain combines TRBV20-1 with TRBJ1-2, with D hard to call. The germline CDR1 and CDR2 sequences are DFQATT and SNEGSKA (reference sequence). The CDR3 loop spans 13 amino acids. Trimming shortened V by 6 bases and J by 0 bases, and 11 bases separated the two germline ends.

This clonotype was picked up many times. The gene calls are TRBV7-2 and TRBJ2-5, with D unresolved. The CDR3 totals 13 residues. With 5 bases removed from V and 6 bases from J, the gap between germline ends came to 13 bases. The germline gives CDR1 SGHTA, CDR2 FQGNSA. The CDR3 DNA is TGTGCCAGCAGCCGACAACGCCGGCAGACCCAGTACTTC. Its translation is CASSRQRRQTQYF.

This clonotype was detected a few times. The rearrangement joins TRBV20-1 to TRBJ2-3; 10 nucleotides line up with TRBD1. This CDR3 has 15 residues. The V gene end was trimmed by 5 bases and the J gene end by 4 bases; junction bases not matched to a gene: 9. Germline CDR1 is DFQATT and CDR2 is SNEGSKA (reference sequence). In nucleotides, the CDR3 is TGCAGTGCTTCTTCCCCGACAGGGGGCTCAGATACGCAGTATTTT. It encodes CSASSPTGGSDTQYF.

This clonotype was observed at least ten times. V usage is TRBV5-1 and J usage is TRBJ2-3; TRBD1 matches 8 bases. The germline gives CDR1 SGHRS, CDR2 YFSETQ. V shed 0 bases and J 5 bases; nucleotides not matched to a gene: 8. This CDR3 is 16 amino acids long. The CDR3 protein is CASSLGGRGREDTQYF. CDR3 bases: TGCGCCAGCAGCTTGGGTGGCAGGGGGCGAGAAGATACGCAGTATTTT.

Only a few counts were recorded for this clonotype. V gene TRBV19 combines with J gene TRBJ1-5, with 8 bases that match TRBD1. With 11 bases clipped from V and 1 base from J, the junction kept 7 bases outside the gene matches. The CDR3 has 14 residues. Germline lookup yields CDR1 LNHDA and CDR2 SQIVND (reference sequence). This CDR3 is CACQGAGSNQPQHF. CDR3 DNA sequence: TGTGCCTGTCAGGGGGCCGGGAGCAATCAGCCCCAGCATTTT. Supplemented by reference TRBV19 and TRBJ1-5, the full variable domain reads DGGITQSPKYLFRKEGQNVTLSCEQNLNHDAMYWYRQDPGQGLRLIYYSQIVNDFQKGDIAEGYSVSREKKESFPLTVTSAQKNPTAFYLCACQGAGSNQPQHFGDGTRLSIL.

The genes are TRBV6-4 and TRBJ2-2; 9 bases match TRBD2. J lost 6 bases, V lost 4 bases, and 3 bases had no gene match. CDR3 length: 14 residues. Germline lookup yields CDR1 MRHNA and CDR2 SNTAGT. The CDR3 sequence: CASSGLAGAGELFF. CDR3 DNA sequence: TGTGCCAGCAGTGGATTAGCGGGAGCCGGGGAGCTGTTTTTT.

As for this clonotype: This may come from a read error, since a much larger clone is one base off. This chain uses TRBV29-1 with TRBJ2-5; 8 bases are shared with TRBD2. Germline CDR1 reads SQVTM; CDR2 reads ANQGSEA. This CDR3 comprises 14 residues. V lost 4 bases to trimming and J lost 7 bases; unmatched junction nucleotides: 11. The CDR3 protein is CSVANGASGWTQYF. CDR3 bases: TGCAGCGTTGCAAACGGGGCTAGCGGGTGGACCCAGTACTTC.

This clonotype was recorded once. A much larger clone lies one base from this, so it may be a read error. This CDR3 reads CASITGFDEQFF. In DNA form, the CDR3 reads TGTGCCAGCATCACAGGGTTTGATGAGCAGTTCTTC. The rearrangement links TRBV7-3 to TRBJ2-1; maybe TRBD1 (6 bases). Trimming removed 7 bases from V and 8 bases from J, with 12 bases in between. The germline V gene encodes CDR1 SGHTA and CDR2 FQGTGA. The CDR3 spans 12 residues.

This clonotype has a count of ten or more. The V call is TRBV11-2, the J call TRBJ2-1, with 8 bases that match TRBD2. There are 18 residues in the CDR3. V lost 5 bases and J lost 10; bases outside the gene matches: 22. The germline CDR1 and CDR2 sequences are SGHAT and FQNNGV. The CDR3: CASSPGGRVTWPYGEQFF. Written as DNA, the CDR3 is TGTGCCAGCAGCCCGGGGGGGCGGGTTACCTGGCCCTACGGGGAGCAGTTCTTC.

The CDR3 reads CASSPSAGRVAGDRTDTQYF. CDR3 nucleotides: TGTGCCAGCAGCCCCTCGGCAGGGAGAGTAGCGGGAGACCGCACAGATACGCAGTATTTT. The chain carries TRBV11-2 and TRBJ2-3, with TRBD2 identical over 9 bases. This CDR3 spans 20 amino acids. Germline CDR1 reads SGHAT; CDR2 reads FQNNGV. The J segment lost 1 base and the V segment lost 5 bases, leaving 19 bases of the junction unmatched.